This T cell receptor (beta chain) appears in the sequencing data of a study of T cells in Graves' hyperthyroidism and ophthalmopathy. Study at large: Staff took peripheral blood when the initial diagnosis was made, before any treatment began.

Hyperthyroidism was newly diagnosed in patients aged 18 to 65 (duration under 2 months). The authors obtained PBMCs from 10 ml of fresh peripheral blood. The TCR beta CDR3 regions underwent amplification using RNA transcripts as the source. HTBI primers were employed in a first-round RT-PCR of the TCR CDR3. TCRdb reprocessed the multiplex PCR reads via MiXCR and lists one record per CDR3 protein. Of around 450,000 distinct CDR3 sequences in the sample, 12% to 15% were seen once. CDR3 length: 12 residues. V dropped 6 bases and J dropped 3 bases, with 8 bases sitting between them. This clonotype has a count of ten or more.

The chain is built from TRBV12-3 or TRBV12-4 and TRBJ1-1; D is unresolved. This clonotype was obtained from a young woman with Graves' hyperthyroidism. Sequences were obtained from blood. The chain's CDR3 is CASRERDTEAFF. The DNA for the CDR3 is TGTGCCAGCAGGGAAAGGGACACTGAAGCTTTCTTT.